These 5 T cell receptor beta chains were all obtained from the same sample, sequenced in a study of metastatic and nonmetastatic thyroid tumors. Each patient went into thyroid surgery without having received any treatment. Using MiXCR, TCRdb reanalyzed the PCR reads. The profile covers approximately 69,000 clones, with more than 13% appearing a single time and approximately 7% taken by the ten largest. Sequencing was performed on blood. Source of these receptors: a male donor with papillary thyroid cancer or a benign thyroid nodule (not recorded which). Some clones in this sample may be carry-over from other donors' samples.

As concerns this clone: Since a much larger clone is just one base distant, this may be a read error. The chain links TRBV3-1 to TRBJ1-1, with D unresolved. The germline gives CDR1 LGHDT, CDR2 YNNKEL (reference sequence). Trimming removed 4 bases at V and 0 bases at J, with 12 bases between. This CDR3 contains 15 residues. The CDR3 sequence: CASSRGPTMNTEAFF. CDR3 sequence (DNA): TGTGCCAGCAGCCGAGGTCCGACCATGAACACTGAAGCTTTCTTT.

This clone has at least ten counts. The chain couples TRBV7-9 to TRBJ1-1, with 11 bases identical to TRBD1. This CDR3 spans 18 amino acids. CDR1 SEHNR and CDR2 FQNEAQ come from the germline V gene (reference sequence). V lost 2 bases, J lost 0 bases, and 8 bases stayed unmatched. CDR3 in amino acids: CASSLHRTGGYMNTEAFF. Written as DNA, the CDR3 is TGTGCCAGCAGCTTACATCGGACAGGGGGCTACATGAACACTGAAGCTTTCTTT.

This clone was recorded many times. The CDR3 DNA is TGTGCCAGCAGTTTATCAGGAGATGTTATGTACCAAGAGACCCAGTACTTC. This sequence encodes CASSLSGDVMYQETQYF. V is TRBV28 and J is TRBJ2-5; D not resolved. V was pared by 1 base and J by 0 bases, with 15 bases between. In germline, CDR1 is MDHEN, CDR2 SYDVKM. CDR3 size: 17 residues.

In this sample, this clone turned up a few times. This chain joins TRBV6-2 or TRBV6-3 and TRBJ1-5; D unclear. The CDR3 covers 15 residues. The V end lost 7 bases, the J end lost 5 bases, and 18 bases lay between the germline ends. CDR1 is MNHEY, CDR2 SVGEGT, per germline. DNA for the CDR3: TGTGCCAGCACCATCCGGTGTGGTTCGGATCAGCCCCAGCATTTT. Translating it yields CASTIRCGSDQPQHF.

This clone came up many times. The CDR3 DNA is TGTGCCAGCTCACCACCCTTCCAGAACACTGAAGCTTTCTTT. Protein: CASSPPFQNTEAFF. This chain joins TRBV18 and TRBJ1-1, with D uncertain. The CDR3 is 14 amino acids. CDR1 is KGHSH, CDR2 LQKENI, per germline. V was pared by 0 bases and J by 1 base, with 6 bases between.